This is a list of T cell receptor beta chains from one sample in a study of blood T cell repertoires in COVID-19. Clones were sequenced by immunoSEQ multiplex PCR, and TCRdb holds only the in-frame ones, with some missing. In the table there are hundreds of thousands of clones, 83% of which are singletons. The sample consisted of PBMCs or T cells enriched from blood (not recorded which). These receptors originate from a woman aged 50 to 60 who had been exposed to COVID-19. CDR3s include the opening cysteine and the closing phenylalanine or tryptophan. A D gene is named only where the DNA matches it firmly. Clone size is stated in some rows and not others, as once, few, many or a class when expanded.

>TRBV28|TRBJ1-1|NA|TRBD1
TGTGCCAGCAGTTTCCCTTGGACAGGGGCGAACACTGAAGCTTTCTTT
CASSFPWTGANTEAFF
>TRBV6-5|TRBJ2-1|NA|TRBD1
TGTGCCAGCACTAAACGACAGGGTTACAATGAGCAGTTCTTC
CASTKRQGYNEQFF
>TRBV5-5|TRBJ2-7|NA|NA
TGTGCCAGCAGCCCCCTTCACGAGCAGTACTTC
CASSPLHEQYF
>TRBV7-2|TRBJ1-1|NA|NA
TGTGCCAGCAGCACAGTACCACAGTTTTTGGGGGGAACTGAAGCTTTCTTT
CASSTVPQFLGGTEAFF
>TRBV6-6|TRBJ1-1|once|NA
TGTGCCAGCAGTTACTCGAAGGCGACAGCGAACACTGAAGCTTTCTTT
CASSYSKATANTEAFF
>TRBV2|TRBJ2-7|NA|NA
TGTGCCAGCAGAACGGAGGCCTACGAGCAGTACTTC
CASRTEAYEQYF
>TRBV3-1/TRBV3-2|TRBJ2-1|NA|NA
TGTGCCAGCAGCCAAGAGGGTAGCTTCTCCAATGAGCAGTTCTTC
CASSQEGSFSNEQFF
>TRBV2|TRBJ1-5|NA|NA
TGTGCCAGCAGCTGGTCACGGGGGGATCAGCCCCAGCATTTT
CASSWSRGDQPQHF
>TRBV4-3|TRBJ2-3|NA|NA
TGCGCCAGCAGCCAAGGTGACAGAAGTGTATCCGATACGCAGTATTTT
CASSQGDRSVSDTQYF
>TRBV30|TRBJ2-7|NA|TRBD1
TGTGCCTGGAGTGTCCACCGGACAGGGAACGAGCAGTACTTC
CAWSVHRTGNEQYF
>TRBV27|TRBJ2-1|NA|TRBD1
TGTGCCAGCAGTAAGCGGACAGGGGGACTCGTGGGGGGGAAGCAGTTCTTC
CASSKRTGGLVGGKQFF
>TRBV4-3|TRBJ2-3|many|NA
TGCGCCAGCAGCCAATGGAGGACTAGCACAGATACGCAGTATTTT
CASSQWRTSTDTQYF
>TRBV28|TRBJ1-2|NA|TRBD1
TGTGCCAGCAGTTCGACAGGGAAGCAAGGCTATGGCTACACCTTC
CASSSTGKQGYGYTF
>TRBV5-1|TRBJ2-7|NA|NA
TGCGCCAGCAGCTTGACAGGGAGCTCCTACGAGCAGTACTTC
CASSLTGSSYEQYF
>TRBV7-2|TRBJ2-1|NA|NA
TGTGCCAGCAGCTTGGTCGGGGGAGTAACTGAGCAGTTCTTC
CASSLVGGVTEQFF
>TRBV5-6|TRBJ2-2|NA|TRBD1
TGTGCCAGCAGCTTGGGACAGGGGGCGCGAAGCACCGGGGAGCTGTTTTTT
CASSLGQGARSTGELFF
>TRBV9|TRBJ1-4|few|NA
TGTGCCAGCAGCGCCCCGGGGGGAAAAAAACTGTTTTTT
CASSAPGGKKLFF
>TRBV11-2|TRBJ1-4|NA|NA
TGTGCCAGCAGCCCGCGAGGTTCTAATGAAAAACTGTTTTTT
CASSPRGSNEKLFF
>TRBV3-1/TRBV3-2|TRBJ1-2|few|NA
TGTGCCAGCAGCCAATTTCTCGGCTATGGCTACACCTTC
CASSQFLGYGYTF
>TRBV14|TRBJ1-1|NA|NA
TGTGCCAGCAGCCAAGATACGATCCTGCGGGCTTTCTTT
CASSQDTILRAFF
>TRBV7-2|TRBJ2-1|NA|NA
TGTGCCAGCAGCTTAGTTCGGCAGGGAACCTACAATGAGCAGTTCTTC
CASSLVRQGTYNEQFF
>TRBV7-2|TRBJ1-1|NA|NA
TGTGCCAGCAGCTTAAATAGGGGTGGGAACACTGAAGCTTTCTTT
CASSLNRGGNTEAFF
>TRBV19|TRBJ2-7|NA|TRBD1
TGTGCCAGTAGTGCCGGGACAGTTTCCTACGAGCAGTACTTC
CASSAGTVSYEQYF
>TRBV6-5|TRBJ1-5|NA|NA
TGTGCCAGCAGTTCCTACAGAAACTCTCAGCCCCAGCATTTT
CASSSYRNSQPQHF
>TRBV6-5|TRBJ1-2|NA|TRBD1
TGTGCCAGCAGTTACTTCCCCGGGACAGGGGAGTATGGCTACACCTTC
CASSYFPGTGEYGYTF
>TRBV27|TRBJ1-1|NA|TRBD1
TGTGCCAGCAGTCCCCGGGGGACAGGGGGCCGGGAGAACACTGAAGCTTTCTTT
CASSPRGTGGRENTEAFF
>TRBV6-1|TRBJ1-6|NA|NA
TGTGCCAGCAGTGACGGCAGAGGGAATAATTCACCCCTCCACTTT
CASSDGRGNNSPLHF
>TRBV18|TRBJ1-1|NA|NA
TGTGCCAGCTCACGCGGAAGTAACACTGAAGCTTTCTTT
CASSRGSNTEAFF
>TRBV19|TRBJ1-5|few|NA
TGTGCCAGTAAGAGAGACAATAATAGCAATCAGCCCCAGCATTTT
CASKRDNNSNQPQHF
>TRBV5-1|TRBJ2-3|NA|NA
TGCGCCAGCAGCTTGGTGACCCCGGGAGATACGCAGTATTTT
CASSLVTPGDTQYF
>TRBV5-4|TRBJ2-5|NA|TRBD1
TGTGCCAGCTCCGCCACAGGGGGCAGGGAGACCCAGTACTTC
CASSATGGRETQYF
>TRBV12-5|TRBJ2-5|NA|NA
TGTGCTAGTGGTTTGGTACTTGGGCAGCCTTACCAAGAGACCCAGTACTTC
CASGLVLGQPYQETQYF
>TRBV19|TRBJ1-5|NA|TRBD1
TGTGCCAGTAGTATCCGGGGCTGGGGACAGGGGGCGAGCCAGCCCCAGCATTTT
CASSIRGWGQGASQPQHF
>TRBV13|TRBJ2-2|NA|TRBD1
TGTGCCAGCAGCTTGGGACAGGGAGTCACCGGGGAGCTGTTTTTT
CASSLGQGVTGELFF
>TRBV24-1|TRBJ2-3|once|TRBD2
TGTGCCACCAGCGCCTCTAGCGGGAGAACTAGCACAGATACGCAGTATTTT
CATSASSGRTSTDTQYF
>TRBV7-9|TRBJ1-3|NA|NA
TGTGCCAGCAGCTTACAGGGGCCGACCTCTGGAAACACCATATATTTT
CASSLQGPTSGNTIYF
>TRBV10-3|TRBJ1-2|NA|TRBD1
TGTGCCACCGGGACAGTAAACTATGGCTACACCTTC
CATGTVNYGYTF
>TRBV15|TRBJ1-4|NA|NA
TGTGCCACCAGCAGAGCCTCAGGGGAAAAACTGTTTTTT
CATSRASGEKLFF
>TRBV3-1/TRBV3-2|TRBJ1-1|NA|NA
TGTGCCAGCAGCCAAAATCGGGGGGACACTGAAGCTTTCTTT
CASSQNRGDTEAFF
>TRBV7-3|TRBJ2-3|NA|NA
TGTGCCAGCAGCCGAGTCCTCGGGGGGCCCACAGATACGCAGTATTTT
CASSRVLGGPTDTQYF
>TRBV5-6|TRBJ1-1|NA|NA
TGTGCCAGCAGCCCCAGCGGCCTGGCTAGGGCTTTCTTT
CASSPSGLARAFF